This T cell receptor (beta chain) stems from a study of blood T cell repertoires in COVID-19. On the study more broadly: Samples of COVID-19 (acute and convalescent) were obtained from the United States, Italy and Spain. The cDNA or gDNA used as material had been derived from T cells, B-cell-depleted T cells, or PBMCs.

With V trimmed by 4 bases and J by 9 bases, 11 bases remained unmatched. This CDR3 has 15 amino acids. The V gene's germline CDR1 is SNHLY and CDR2 FYNNEI. Per the original methods: Counts of nucleated cells, estimated from reference gene primer amplification, were obtained. Assay used: immunoSEQ multiplex PCR; TCRdb lists only in-frame clones, some missing. V, J and clone size are taken as reported in that table, and D and trimming were inferred from the DNA itself. The table shows fewer than 200,000 clones, with nearly 80% occurring only once. Specimen: peripheral blood. The V gene is TRBV2, the J gene TRBJ2-1; the match to TRBD2 covers 8 bases. The source of this sequence is a woman in her seventies with acute or convalescent COVID-19. CDR3 bases: TGTGCCAGCAGTGTACTAGCGGTTCCGGAGGGTGAGCAGTTCTTC. Amino acid sequence: CASSVLAVPEGEQFF. Based on the CDR3 plus reference TRBV2 and TRBJ2-1, the full variable domain is EPEVTQTPSHQVTQMGQEVILRCVPISNHLYFYWYRQILGQKVEFLVSFYNNEISEKSEIFDDQFSVERPDGSNFTLKIRSTKLEDSAMYFCASSVLAVPEGEQFFGPGTRLTVL.